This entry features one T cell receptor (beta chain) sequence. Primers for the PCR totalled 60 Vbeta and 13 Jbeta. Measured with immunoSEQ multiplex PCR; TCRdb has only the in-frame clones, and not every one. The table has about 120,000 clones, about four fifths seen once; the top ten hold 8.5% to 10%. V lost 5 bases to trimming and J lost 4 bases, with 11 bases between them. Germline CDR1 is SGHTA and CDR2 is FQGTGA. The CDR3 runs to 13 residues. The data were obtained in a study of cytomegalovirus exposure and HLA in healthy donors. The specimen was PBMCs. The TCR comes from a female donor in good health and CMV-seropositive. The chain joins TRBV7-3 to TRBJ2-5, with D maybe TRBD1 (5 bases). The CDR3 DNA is TGTGCCAGCAGCGACAGTTACGGAGAGACCCAGTACTTC. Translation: CASSDSYGETQYF.